The sequence of this T cell receptor beta chain was determined in a study of T-cell memory formation after mild COVID-19. About the research overall: Clustering of TCRs was largely donor specific. Findings and limits, study-wide: Clones that contracted from day 15 to 85 were balanced CD4/CD8, while later expanders leaned CD4+. Memory cells collected pre-infection included some clones that later responded, suggesting cross-reactive memory joined.

In TCRdb, the 5' RACE reads were re-called with MiXCR into one record per CDR3 protein. Of approximately 250,000 distinct CDR3 sequences listed, 15% to 20% were seen once; the top ten hold more than 20%. Germline V CDR1 and CDR2: SGHTA, FQGNSA. There are 15 residues in the CDR3. Trimming removed 3 bases from V and 1 base from J, with 12 bases in between. Turning to this clonotype: Its antigen is not known.

The sequence derives from a man between 18 and 29 years old who had mild COVID-19 (a few samples of this study predate the infection). Cell type and time point are not known. The chain links TRBV7-2 to TRBJ1-1; a weak D match, TRBD1 (5 bases). Source material: PBMCs or a T cell subset sorted from them (not recorded which). The CDR3 bases are TGTGCCAGCAGCTTCTCGGGACCTAAGAACACTGAAGCTTTCTTT. The encoded protein is CASSFSGPKNTEAFF.